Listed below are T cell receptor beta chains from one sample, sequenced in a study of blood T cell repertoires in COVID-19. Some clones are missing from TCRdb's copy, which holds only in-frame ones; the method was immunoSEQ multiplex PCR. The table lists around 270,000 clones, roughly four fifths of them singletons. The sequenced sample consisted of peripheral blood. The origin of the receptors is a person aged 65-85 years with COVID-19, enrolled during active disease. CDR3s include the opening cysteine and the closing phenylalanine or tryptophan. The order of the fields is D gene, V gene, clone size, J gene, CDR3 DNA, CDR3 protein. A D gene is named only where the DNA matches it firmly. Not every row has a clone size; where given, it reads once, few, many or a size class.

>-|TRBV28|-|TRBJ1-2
TGTGCCAGCCTACAGACAGGACACCCTGGCTACACCTTC
CASLQTGHPGYTF
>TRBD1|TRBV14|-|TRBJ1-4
TGTGCCAGCAGCCGAGGCCGGGACAGGGGATTTGAAAAACTGTTTTTT
CASSRGRDRGFEKLFF
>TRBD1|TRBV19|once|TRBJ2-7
TGTGCCAGTAGCCCGACAGGGAAGGAAGGCTACGAGCAGTACTTC
CASSPTGKEGYEQYF
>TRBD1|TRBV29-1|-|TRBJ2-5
TGCAGCGTCTGCGGGACAGGGGTAGGAGAGACCCAGTACTTC
CSVCGTGVGETQYF
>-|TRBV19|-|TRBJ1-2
TGTGCCAGTAGCCGGGTGGATACTAACTATGGCTACACCTTC
CASSRVDTNYGYTF
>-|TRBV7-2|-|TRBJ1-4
TGTGCCAGCAGCTTGGACGCCGGGGTACGACTGTTTTTT
CASSLDAGVRLFF
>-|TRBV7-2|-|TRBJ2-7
TGTGCCAGCAGCTTAGGTCAGCGCGAGCAGTACTTC
CASSLGQREQYF
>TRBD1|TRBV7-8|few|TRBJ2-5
TGTGCCAGCAGCTTTAGCAGGGGGGAGACCCAGTACTTC
CASSFSRGETQYF
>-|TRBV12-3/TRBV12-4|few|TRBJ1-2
TGTGCCAGCACCCGGGACACAAACTATGGCTACACCTTC
CASTRDTNYGYTF
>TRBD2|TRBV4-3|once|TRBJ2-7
TGCGCCAGCAGCCAAGTGCGGGGGGGAGGGCACGGTTACGAGCAGTACTTC
CASSQVRGGGHGYEQYF
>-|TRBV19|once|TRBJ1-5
TGTGCCAGTAGTATAGGGCCAGGGACATCCCCCCAGCATTTT
CASSIGPGTSPQHF
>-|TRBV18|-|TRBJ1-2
TGTGCCAGCTCACCAGGGGCAGAACCCAACTATGGCTACACCTTC
CASSPGAEPNYGYTF
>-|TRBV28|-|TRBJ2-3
TGTGCCAGCAGTCTTCAAACAGGACCCACAGATACGCAGTATTTT
CASSLQTGPTDTQYF
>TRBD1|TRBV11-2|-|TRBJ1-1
TGTGCCAGCAGCTTAGATCTCAGGGGGCGTATGAACACTGAAGCTTTCTTT
CASSLDLRGRMNTEAFF
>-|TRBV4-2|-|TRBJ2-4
TGTGCCAGCAGCCAAGTTGGATGGGGGGAGGGGGTAAACATTCAGTACTTC
CASSQVGWGEGVNIQYF
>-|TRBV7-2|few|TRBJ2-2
TGTGCCAGCAGCTTAGTGTGGGCAGGGGCCACCGGGGAGCTGTTTTTT
CASSLVWAGATGELFF
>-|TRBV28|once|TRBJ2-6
TGTGCCAGCAGTTCACAGACAGCCAGGTGGGATGGCCTGACTTTC
CASSSQTARWDGLTF
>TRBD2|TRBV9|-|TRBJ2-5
TGTGCCAGCAGCGTAGGCACTAGCGGGCAAGAGACCCAGTACTTC
CASSVGTSGQETQYF
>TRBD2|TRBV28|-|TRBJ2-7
TGTGCCAGCAGTCAACAGCGGGGGAGGGGCGCTACCTACTTC
CASSQQRGRGATYF
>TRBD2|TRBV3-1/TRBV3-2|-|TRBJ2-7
TGTGCCAGCAGCCCTAGCGGGAGCTCCTACGAGCAGTACTTC
CASSPSGSSYEQYF
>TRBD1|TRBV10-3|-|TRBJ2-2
TGTGCCATCAGAAAAGAGCAGGGGGCGCAGGACACCGGGGAGCTGTTTTTT
CAIRKEQGAQDTGELFF
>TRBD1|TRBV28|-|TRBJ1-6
TGTGCCAGCAGGACAGGGATTTCGGATTCACCCCTCCACTTT
CASRTGISDSPLHF
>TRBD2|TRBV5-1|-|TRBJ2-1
TGCGCCAGCAGCTGGAGCGGGGAAAGCAATGAGCAGTTCTTC
CASSWSGESNEQFF
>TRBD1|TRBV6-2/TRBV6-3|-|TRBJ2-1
TGTGCCAGCAGTCTCCCCGGGACAGGGAAGGTTGAGCAGTTCTTC
CASSLPGTGKVEQFF
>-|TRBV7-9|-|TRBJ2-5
TGTGCCAGCAGCATGAGGAGGGGAGCCCAAGAGACCCAGTACTTC
CASSMRRGAQETQYF
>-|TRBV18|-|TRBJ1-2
TGTGCCACCACAGGCCGCGGTGGCTACACCTTC
CATTGRGGYTF
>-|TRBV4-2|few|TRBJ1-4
TGTGCCAGCAGCCAAGCTTTAGGGACATCGAATGAAAAACTGTTTTTT
CASSQALGTSNEKLFF
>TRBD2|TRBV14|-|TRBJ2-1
TGTGCCAGCAGCGGGACTAGCGGGAAGGGGGGTGAGCAGTTCTTC
CASSGTSGKGGEQFF
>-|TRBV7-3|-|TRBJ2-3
TGTGCCAGCAGCCTGCTCGGGGGGCCCACAGATACGCAGTATTTT
CASSLLGGPTDTQYF
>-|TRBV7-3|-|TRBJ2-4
TGTGCCAGCAGCTCATATACCGCGACTAATCTAGCCAAAAACATTCAGTACTTC
CASSSYTATNLAKNIQYF
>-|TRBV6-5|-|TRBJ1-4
TGTGCCAGCAGGAACAGGGAGCTCGAAAAACTGTTTTTT
CASRNRELEKLFF
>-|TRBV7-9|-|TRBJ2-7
TGTGCCAGCAGCTTAGAGGTGGGGGCGGTATCCTACGAGCAGTACTTC
CASSLEVGAVSYEQYF
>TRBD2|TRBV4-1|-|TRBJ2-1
TGCGCCAGCAGCCAAGATCCCGGCGGGAGTCGGTTCTTC
CASSQDPGGSRFF
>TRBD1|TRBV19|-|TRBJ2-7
TGTGCCAGTAGTACAAGGAGTACAGGGGGCCCCCCGAAGCAGTACTTC
CASSTRSTGGPPKQYF
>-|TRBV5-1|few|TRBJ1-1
TGCGCCAGCAGCTTGGAGCACAGGAACACTGAAGCTTTCTTT
CASSLEHRNTEAFF
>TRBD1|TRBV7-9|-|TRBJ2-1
TGTGCCAGCAGCTTACAGGGGGCCGGTGAGCAGTTCTTC
CASSLQGAGEQFF
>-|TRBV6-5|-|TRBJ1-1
TGTGCCAGCAGCCCAAAAACAACGAACACTGAAGCTTTCTTT
CASSPKTTNTEAFF
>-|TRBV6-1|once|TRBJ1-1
TGTGCCAGCAGTGATTTGTTGGGGGCGGGTGAAGCTTTCTTT
CASSDLLGAGEAFF
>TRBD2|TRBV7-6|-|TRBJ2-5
TGTGCCAGCAGCTTTAGCGGGGTAGAGACCCAGTACTTC
CASSFSGVETQYF
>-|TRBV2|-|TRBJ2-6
TGTGCCAGCAGCTCAGGGCCTGGGGCCAACGTCCTGACTTTC
CASSSGPGANVLTF